The 20 T cell receptor beta chains below all came from one sample that was sequenced in a study of monozygotic twins with inflammatory bowel disease. TCRdb reprocessed the 5' RACE reads; each CDR3 protein has one entry and no DNA is given. With approximately 420,000 distinct CDR3 sequences in the sample, the ten largest clones hold around 2.3%. The material sequenced was blood. The receptors were gathered from a human donor with ulcerative colitis or Crohn's disease, or a healthy co-twin of an affected twin (not recorded which).

The V gene is TRBV24-1, the J gene TRBJ1-1. CDR1 is KGHDR, CDR2 SFDVKD, per germline. The CDR3 runs 14 residues. This CDR3 reads CATSDPRYDTEAFF.

V usage is TRBV3-1 and J usage is TRBJ2-7. Germline V lookup: CDR1 LGHDT, CDR2 YNNKEL (reference sequence). The CDR3 spans 12 residues. The CDR3 spells CASSQGSPQQYF.

CDR3 sequence: CASSPPGRSGQETQYF. The chain carries TRBV6-2 or TRBV6-3 and TRBJ2-5; TCRdb indicates TRBD1, and absent DNA this call remains unverified. This CDR3 comprises 16 residues. CDR1 and CDR2 from the germline V gene are MNHEY and SVGEGT.

The chain combines TRBV29-1 with TRBJ1-1. Germline V gives CDR1 SQVTM, CDR2 ANQGSEA. The CDR3 length is 12 residues. The CDR3 region is CAARVQNTEAFF.

The J gene is TRBJ2-1, the V gene TRBV18. This CDR3 is built from 15 residues. Germline lookup yields CDR1 KGHSH and CDR2 LQKENI. CDR3 sequence: CASSPSGSPRNEQFF.

The chain couples TRBV7-2 to TRBJ1-5. This CDR3 has 13 amino acids. CDR1 is SGHTA, CDR2 FQGNSA, per germline. CDR3 protein: CASSTGPYQPQHF.

The chain couples TRBV20-1 to TRBJ2-6; TCRdb indicates TRBD1, and absent DNA this call remains unverified. The CDR3 length is 15 residues. Germline CDR1 reads DFQATT; CDR2 reads SNEGSKA (reference sequence). This CDR3 is CSARDPRERSNVLTF.

The CDR3 loop reads CASSGGSYAGELFF. The chain has TRBV7-9 and TRBJ2-2; lacking DNA, the TRBD1 call made by TCRdb goes unchecked. This CDR3 is built from 14 residues. Germline loops: CDR1 SEHNR, CDR2 FQNEAQ (reference sequence).

The V and J genes are TRBV20-1 and TRBJ1-5. Germline V CDR1 and CDR2: DFQATT, SNEGSKA (reference sequence). CDR3 length equals 15 residues. The CDR3 loop reads CSARDITESNQPQHF.

The J gene is TRBJ2-5, the V gene TRBV2; TCRdb lists TRBD1, though no DNA is available to test this call. Germline values: CDR1 SNHLY, CDR2 FYNNEI. The CDR3 consists of 16 residues. The chain's CDR3 is CASSEGSAGLQETQYF.

This CDR3 is CASRQRGGVNYGYTF. The chain recombines TRBV12-3 or TRBV12-4 with TRBJ1-2; TCRdb's D call, TRBD1, is unchecked because there is no DNA. The CDR3 sequence is 15 residues long.

The chain links TRBV20-1 to TRBJ2-7; the TCRdb D gene call, TRBD2, has no DNA to confirm it. CDR1 is DFQATT, CDR2 SNEGSKA, per germline (reference sequence). This CDR3 region has 12 residues. CDR3 amino acids: CSAGGLAYEQYF.

The chain links TRBV27 to TRBJ1-1; checking the TCRdb D call of TRBD1 is not possible without DNA. Germline loops: CDR1 MNHEY, CDR2 SMNVEV (reference sequence). The CDR3 sequence is 14 residues long. CDR3 loop: CASTPLRDNTEAFF.

V gene TRBV19 combines with J gene TRBJ2-1; TCRdb's D gene call, TRBD2, goes unchecked for lack of DNA. Germline V gene sequence: CDR1 LNHDA, CDR2 SQIVND (reference sequence). CDR3 size: 14 residues. The CDR3 sequence is CASSISGVSNEQFF.

J is TRBJ1-2 and V is TRBV12-3 or TRBV12-4; there is no DNA to check the TCRdb D call of TRBD1. The CDR3 runs to 17 residues. CDR3 amino acids: CASSLGSGFVLSYGYTF.

This chain uses TRBV20-1 with TRBJ1-4; TCRdb picks TRBD1, but there is no DNA to check that call. This CDR3 has 15 residues. Germline V gene data show CDR1 as DFQATT and CDR2 as SNEGSKA (reference sequence). The CDR3 protein is CSARPTRVSYEKLFF.

This chain joins TRBV6-2 or TRBV6-3 and TRBJ2-7. This CDR3 has 13 amino acids. Looked up from germline, CDR1 is MNHEY and CDR2 is SVGEGT. The CDR3 protein is CASSYGPAYEQYF.

The rearrangement links TRBV6-6 to TRBJ2-7; TCRdb outputs TRBD1, but without DNA this stays unchecked. Germline V lookup: CDR1 MNHNY, CDR2 SVGAGI (reference sequence). This CDR3 is 14 amino acids long. CDR3 in amino acids: CASSPKGQTYEQYF.

The chain is built from TRBV4-3 and TRBJ2-3; checking the TCRdb D call of TRBD1 is not possible without DNA. Germline V gives CDR1 LGHNA, CDR2 YSLEER. The CDR3 runs to 13 residues. CDR3 sequence: CASSQDTRGTQYF.

The V and J genes are TRBV29-1 and TRBJ2-2; TCRdb calls TRBD1, which cannot be checked without DNA. CDR1 is SQVTM, CDR2 ANQGSEA, per germline. The CDR3 consists of 15 residues. The CDR3 is CSVELTGRGTGELFF.